This entry describes one T cell receptor (beta chain). Its specificity is unknown. These data originate in a study of T cell responses to AZD1222 COVID-19 vaccine. Study-wide background: Combined were second doses at about 4 or about 12 weeks. Study conclusions and caveats: Clonal diversity was possibly underestimated, and the donors were mostly white British, with more females. Only a handful of AZD1222 recipients, more than five in all, had baseline seropositivity. Spike-wide coverage was observed for vaccine-associated CD4 TCRs, with dominant responses at 160-218 and 743-854.

TCRdb's table, derived via immunoSEQ multiplex PCR, lists solely in-frame clones and lacks some. The profile shows more than 85,000 clones, roughly 85% of them singletons. Germline V lookup: CDR1 MNHEY, CDR2 SVGEGT. With 0 bases removed from V and 0 bases from J, the gap between germline ends came to 12 bases. The CDR3 has 18 residues. The clonotype comes from an adult in good health. V gene TRBV6-2 or TRBV6-3 combines with J gene TRBJ2-6; no reliable D call. This specimen was peripheral blood, taken on day 0 of AZD1222 vaccination. The CDR3 nucleotides read TGTGCCAGCAGTTACTCAGGGAACAGACCCTCTGGGGCCAACGTCCTGACTTTC. It is translated as CASSYSGNRPSGANVLTF.